A single sample gave rise to the 2 T cell receptor beta chains below, sequenced in a study of monozygotic twins with inflammatory bowel disease. No DNA is given; TCRdb re-called the 5' RACE reads and lists each CDR3 protein once. The listing contains 350,000 to 400,000 distinct CDR3 sequences. The sequenced sample consisted of blood. These receptors were collected from a human donor with ulcerative colitis or Crohn's disease, or a healthy co-twin of an affected twin (not recorded which).

This chain links TRBV24-1 with TRBJ2-1; TCRdb's D call, TRBD2, is unchecked because there is no DNA. From germline, CDR1 is KGHDR and CDR2 SFDVKD. This CDR3 has 20 amino acids. CDR3 amino acids: CATSDLPYTPLAGGVDEQFF.

V is TRBV18 and J is TRBJ2-2; TCRdb's D call of TRBD2 is untestable without DNA. The V gene's germline CDR1 is KGHSH and CDR2 LQKENI. This CDR3 spans 14 amino acids. This chain's CDR3 is CASSPDGGIGELFF.